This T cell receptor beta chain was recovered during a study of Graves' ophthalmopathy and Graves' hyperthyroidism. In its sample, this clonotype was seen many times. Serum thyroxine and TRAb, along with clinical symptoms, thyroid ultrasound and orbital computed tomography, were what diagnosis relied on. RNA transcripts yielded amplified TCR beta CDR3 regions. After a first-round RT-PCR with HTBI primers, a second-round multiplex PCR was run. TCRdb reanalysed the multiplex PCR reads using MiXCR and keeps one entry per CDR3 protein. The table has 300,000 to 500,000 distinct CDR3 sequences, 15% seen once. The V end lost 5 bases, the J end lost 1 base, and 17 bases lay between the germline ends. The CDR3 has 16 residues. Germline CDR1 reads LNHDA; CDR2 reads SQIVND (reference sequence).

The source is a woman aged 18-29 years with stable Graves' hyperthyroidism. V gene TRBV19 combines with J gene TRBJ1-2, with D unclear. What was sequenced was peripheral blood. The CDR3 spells CASSAAILGGNYGYTF. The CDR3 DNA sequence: TGTGCCAGTAGTGCCGCGATTTTGGGCGGTAACTATGGCTACACCTTC.